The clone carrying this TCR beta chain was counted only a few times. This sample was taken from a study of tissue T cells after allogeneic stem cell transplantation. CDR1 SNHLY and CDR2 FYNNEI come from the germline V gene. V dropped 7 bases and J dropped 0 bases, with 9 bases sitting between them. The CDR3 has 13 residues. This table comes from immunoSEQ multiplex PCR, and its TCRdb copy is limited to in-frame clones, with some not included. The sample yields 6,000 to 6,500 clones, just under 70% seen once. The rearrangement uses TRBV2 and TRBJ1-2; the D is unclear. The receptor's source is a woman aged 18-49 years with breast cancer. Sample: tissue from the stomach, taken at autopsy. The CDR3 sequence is CASIVIANYGYTF. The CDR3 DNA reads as TGTGCCAGCATAGTAATCGCTAACTATGGCTACACCTTC.